The clone carrying this T cell receptor beta chain was found a few times. The antigen is undetermined. This sample is drawn from a study of T-cell memory formation after mild COVID-19. Study-level information: TCR clusters were mostly donor specific. Findings of the study overall: Shrinking CD4+ clones resided mostly in CM and EM, and CD8+ ones in EMRA. Memory sampled before infection contained some responding clones, suggesting cross-reactive memory joined.

Libraries for TCRalpha and TCRbeta carried sample barcodes and unique molecular identifiers via 5'RACE. Each CDR3 protein gets one entry after TCRdb re-called the 5' RACE reads with MiXCR. The data hold 240,000 or so distinct CDR3 sequences, with approximately 9% observed a single time. The specimen sequenced was PBMCs or a T cell subset sorted from them (not recorded which). The receptor was isolated from a man aged 18 to 29 who had mild COVID-19 (a few samples of this study predate the infection). Cell type and time point are not known.

The CDR3 DNA reads TGTGCCAGCAGTGTCGGGTTCGGGGTTGGTTCACCCCTCCACTTT. It encodes CASSVGFGVGSPLHF. The chain joins TRBV25-1 to TRBJ1-6; D not certain. Germline V gene lookup returns CDR1 MGHDK and CDR2 SYGVNS. The germline V and J ends were trimmed by 4 bases and 9 bases, with 16 bases remaining between them. CDR3 size: 15 residues.